This entry lists 26 T cell receptor beta chains sequenced from one sample in a study of shared clonotypes between healthy human individuals. The assay was immunoSEQ multiplex PCR, and TCRdb's table has in-frame clones only and misses some. The table lists millions of clones, 85% to 95% of them singletons. Input material: naive CD4+ T cells sorted from blood. Documented subset: CD45RA+ positively selected. The source is a man aged 18 to 35 in good health.

V and J are TRBV11-2 and TRBJ2-3; 7 nucleotides align to TRBD1. The CDR3 extends over 16 amino acids. V dropped 2 bases and J dropped 1; count of bases not matched to a gene: 6. Germline V lookup: CDR1 SGHAT, CDR2 FQNNGV. The CDR3 coding sequence is TGTGCCAGCAGCTTAATTTATACAGGGGGCACAGATACGCAGTATTTT. This encodes CASSLIYTGGTDTQYF.

The CDR3 DNA is TGTGCCAGCAGCTTAAGGCGGACTAGCGGAAACTCGGGCGGGGAGCTGTTTTTT. It is translated as CASSLRRTSGNSGGELFF. The chain combines TRBV11-3 with TRBJ2-2; 10 bases map to TRBD2. Trimming at V came to 2 bases and at J to 7 bases, leaving 13 bases not matched to a gene. CDR3 length: 18 amino acids. The germline V gene encodes CDR1 SGHNT and CDR2 YENEEA.

The CDR3 is CAISEWTSGVYEQYF. In DNA, the CDR3 is TGTGCCATCAGTGAATGGACTAGCGGGGTCTACGAGCAGTACTTC. J is TRBJ2-7 and V is TRBV10-3; TRBD2 matches 12 bases. V lost 3 bases to trimming and J lost 3 bases; unmatched junction nucleotides: 3. The CDR3 consists of 15 residues. Germline V gene lookup returns CDR1 ENHRY and CDR2 SYGVKD.

About this clone itself: The sample holds other DNA sequences that translate to the same CDR3. The V gene is TRBV6-5, the J gene TRBJ2-3; D call uncertain. The V gene's germline CDR1 is MNHEY and CDR2 SVGAGI. The CDR3 spans 11 residues. The V end lost 2 bases, the J end lost 4 bases, and 1 base lay between the germline ends. In nucleotides, the CDR3 is TGTGCCAGCAGTTACGCAGATACGCAGTATTTT. Its translation: CASSYADTQYF.

The chain uses TRBV18 and TRBJ1-4; D not certain. Between the trimmed V and J ends, which lost 0 bases and 8 bases, there was a span of 16 bases. Germline-derived CDR1 and CDR2 are KGHSH and LQKENI. CDR3 size: 16 residues. CDR3 protein: CASSPPGQAPGEKLFF. The CDR3 nucleotides read TGTGCCAGCTCACCACCCGGGCAGGCCCCTGGAGAAAAACTGTTTTTT.

The chain has TRBV5-6 and TRBJ1-3, with TRBD1 identical over 8 bases. Trimming took 4 bases from V and 4 from J; bases not matched to a gene: 4. The CDR3 is 14 amino acids. Germline-derived CDR1 and CDR2 are SGHDT and YYEEEE. The CDR3 DNA reads TGTGCCAGCAGCCTCGGGACAGGAGGAAACACCATATATTTT. This encodes CASSLGTGGNTIYF.

This clone was seen just once. V usage is TRBV2 and J usage is TRBJ2-2, with D possibly being TRBD2 (5 bases). Per the germline V gene, CDR1 is SNHLY and CDR2 is FYNNEI. The CDR3 loop spans 15 amino acids. V dropped 6 bases and J dropped 2 bases, with 13 bases sitting between them. The CDR3 DNA follows: TGTGCCAGCAGACTAGACATTTCTAACACCGGGGAGCTGTTTTTT. Its translation: CASRLDISNTGELFF.

The V gene is TRBV7-2, the J gene TRBJ2-7; 13 nucleotides agree with TRBD2. Trimming removed 5 bases from V and 5 bases from J; junction bases left unmatched: 6. CDR1 SGHTA and CDR2 FQGNSA come from the germline V gene. The CDR3 runs 15 residues. CDR3 in amino acids: CASSPRTSGSNEQYF. The CDR3 nucleotides are TGTGCCAGCAGCCCAAGGACTAGCGGGAGCAACGAGCAGTACTTC.

The chain employs TRBV28 and TRBJ2-7, with unresolved D. Trimming took 8 bases from V and 1 from J, leaving 12 bases between them. This CDR3 has 13 amino acids. CDR1 and CDR2 (germline): MDHEN, SYDVKM. CDR3 in DNA: TGTGCCAGCGGCCCTCCAGGTTCCTACGAGCAGTACTTC. Its protein product is CASGPPGSYEQYF.

This sequence joins TRBV5-4 and TRBJ2-3; a possible D gene is TRBD2 (6 bases). From germline, CDR1 is SGHNT and CDR2 YYREEE (reference sequence). The CDR3 loop spans 16 amino acids. V was trimmed by 1 base and J by 3 bases, leaving 15 bases between them. DNA for the CDR3: TGTGCCAGCAGCTTGCCTAGCGAGGATAGGACAGATACGCAGTATTTT. Its protein product is CASSLPSEDRTDTQYF.

As regards this clone: Different DNA sequences within this sample yield the same CDR3. The chain links TRBV7-2 to TRBJ2-3, with 10 bases lining up with TRBD2. The V and J ends lost 5 bases and 4 bases, in that order; junction bases with no gene match: 3. The CDR3 is 14 residues long. Germline V gives CDR1 SGHTA, CDR2 FQGNSA. The CDR3 DNA reads TGTGCCAGCAGCCCTGGACTAGCGGCAGATACGCAGTATTTT. This translates into CASSPGLAADTQYF. The whole variable domain, remainder taken from reference TRBV7-2 and TRBJ2-3, is GAGVSQSPSNKVTEKGKDVELRCDPISGHTALYWYRQSLGQGLEFLIYFQGNSAPDKSGLPSDRFSAERTGGSVSTLTIQRTQQEDSAVYLCASSPGLAADTQYFGPGTRLTVL.

About this clone: This same CDR3 is encoded by further DNA sequences in the sample. This rearrangement joins TRBV30 to TRBJ1-3; D is possibly TRBD1 (5 bases). Germline V gene sequence: CDR1 GTSNPN, CDR2 SVGIG (reference sequence). V lost 4 bases, J lost 4 bases, and 8 bases lay in between. The length of the CDR3 is 12 residues. The chain's CDR3 is CAWTRQGNTIYF. CDR3 in DNA: TGTGCCTGGACCAGACAGGGAAACACCATATATTTT.

The chain combines TRBV20-1 with TRBJ2-5; no clear D gene. Trimming took off 7 bases at V and 2 bases at J, with 8 bases between the two ends. Germline assignment: CDR1 DFQATT and CDR2 SNEGSKA (reference sequence). The CDR3 contains 11 residues. CDR3 nucleotide sequence: TGCAGTGTTGGGCGGCAAGAGACCCAGTACTTC. Translated, it gives CSVGRQETQYF.

This clone was found many times. The chain recombines TRBV2 with TRBJ2-7, with no clear D. V lost 2 bases to trimming and J lost 3 bases, with 14 bases between them. Germline V gene lookup returns CDR1 SNHLY and CDR2 FYNNEI. The CDR3 has 15 amino acids. CDR3 residues: CASSEIPRKVYEQYF. DNA of the CDR3: TGTGCCAGCAGTGAAATCCCCCGGAAGGTCTACGAGCAGTACTTC.

This rearrangement joins TRBV19 to TRBJ1-2; the match to TRBD1 covers 8 bases. With 4 bases clipped from V and 8 bases from J, the junction kept 12 bases outside the gene matches. The CDR3 is 15 amino acids. Germline V gives CDR1 LNHDA, CDR2 SQIVND (reference sequence). This chain's CDR3 is CASSTRTGRIRGYTF. The CDR3, as DNA: TGTGCCAGTAGTACTCGGACAGGGAGGATTCGCGGCTACACCTTC.

The rearrangement links TRBV28 to TRBJ2-7; 9 bases map to TRBD1. The germline CDR1 and CDR2 sequences are MDHEN and SYDVKM. V lost 6 bases and J lost 3; bases outside the gene matches: 9. This CDR3 has 15 residues. The CDR3 loop is CASSPPGQGLYEQYF. CDR3 nucleotides: TGTGCCAGCAGCCCACCGGGACAGGGTCTCTACGAGCAGTACTTC.

This clone was detected only once. This chain links TRBV5-1 with TRBJ2-1; 12 positions match TRBD2. Germline CDR1 reads SGHRS; CDR2 reads YFSETQ. The CDR3 covers 16 residues. J gave up 8 bases and V 3 bases, and 9 bases lay outside the gene matches. CDR3 coding DNA: TGCGCCAGCAGCTCCATTGGACTAGCGGGAAGGCATGAGCAGTTCTTC. This translates into CASSSIGLAGRHEQFF. Based on the CDR3 plus reference TRBV5-1 and TRBJ2-1, the full variable domain is KAGVTQTPRYLIKTRGQQVTLSCSPISGHRSVSWYQQTPGQGLQFLFEYFSETQRNKGNFPGRFSGRQFSNSRSEMNVSTLELGDSALYLCASSSIGLAGRHEQFFGPGTRLTVL.

In regard to this clone: Other DNA sequences in the same sample also yield this CDR3. The CDR3 DNA sequence: TGCAGCGTTGAGGCCGGGACAGGGGGCTACGAGCAGTACTTC. Amino acid sequence: CSVEAGTGGYEQYF. The rearrangement links TRBV29-1 to TRBJ2-7; 11 nucleotides match TRBD1. CDR1 and CDR2 (germline): SQVTM, ANQGSEA. V dropped 3 bases and J dropped 3; count of bases not matched to a gene: 4. The CDR3 contains 14 residues.

V usage is TRBV6-4 and J usage is TRBJ2-7; either TRBD1 or TRBD2 may supply D (6 bases each). Germline values: CDR1 MRHNA, CDR2 SNTAGT. Trimming removed 2 bases at V and 3 bases at J, with 11 bases between. There are 14 residues in the CDR3. The DNA of the CDR3 is TGTGCCAGCAGTGACCACAGGGACTTCTACGAGCAGTACTTC. It codes for CASSDHRDFYEQYF.

V is TRBV5-1 and J is TRBJ2-3; D is perhaps TRBD1 or TRBD2 (5 bases each). Trimming shortened V by 7 bases and J by 6 bases, and 18 bases separated the two germline ends. CDR3 size: 14 residues. Germline CDR1 is SGHRS and CDR2 is YFSETQ. The chain's CDR3 is CASEPAEGRDTQYF. DNA of the CDR3: TGCGCCAGCGAGCCGGCCGAGGGGCGGGATACGCAGTATTTT.

Turning to this clone: One end of the junction is discordant with germline, which a read error may explain. V usage is TRBV25-1 and J usage is TRBJ2-7, with a possible D match to TRBD2 (6 bases). The CDR3 consists of 10 residues. The germline V gene encodes CDR1 MGHDK and CDR2 SYGVNS. Written as DNA, the CDR3 is TGTGCCAGCAGTGTATGGGGGGACGATTTC. It encodes CASSVWGDDF.

This chain connects TRBV6-5 to TRBJ2-7; 10 nucleotides align to TRBD1. V trimming: 5 bases; J trimming: 2 bases; junction bases outside the gene matches: 6. This CDR3 contains 15 residues. Germline V lookup: CDR1 MNHEY, CDR2 SVGAGI. CDR3 DNA: TGTGCCAGCAGTCCTACCGGGACAGGGGCCTACGAGCAGTACTTC. Translating gives CASSPTGTGAYEQYF.

V and J are TRBV27 and TRBJ2-1; 10 nucleotides agree with TRBD2. Germline V gene sequence: CDR1 MNHEY, CDR2 SMNVEV (reference sequence). J lost 7 bases, V lost 2 bases, and 11 bases had no gene match. The CDR3 sequence is 17 residues long. The DNA of the CDR3 is TGTGCCAGCAGTTTAACGATTAGCGGGGGGTGGGGTAATGAGCAGTTCTTC. This codes for CASSLTISGGWGNEQFF.

The chain recombines TRBV27 with TRBJ1-4, with TRBD1 matching 8 bases. Germline values: CDR1 MNHEY, CDR2 SMNVEV (reference sequence). Trimming at V came to 6 bases and at J to 0 bases, leaving 3 bases not matched to a gene. This CDR3 spans 15 amino acids. In DNA, the CDR3 is TGTGCCAGCAGGGGACAGGACGCAACTAATGAAAAACTGTTTTTT. Protein product: CASRGQDATNEKLFF. The full variable domain, its missing parts supplied by reference TRBV27 and TRBJ1-4, is EAQVTQNPRYLITVTGKKLTVTCSQNMNHEYMSWYRQDPGLGLRQIYYSMNVEVTDKGDVPEGYKVSRKEKRNFPLILESPSPNQTSLYFCASRGQDATNEKLFFGSGTQLSVL.

The V gene is TRBV6-5, the J gene TRBJ2-1, with D perhaps assigned TRBD1 or TRBD2 (5 bases each). This CDR3 has 14 residues. The germline gives CDR1 MNHEY, CDR2 SVGAGI. V gave up 4 bases and J gave up 2 bases, with 9 bases separating them. The CDR3 sequence is CASSLGRTYNEQFF. Written as DNA, the CDR3 is TGTGCCAGCAGTTTGGGACGGACCTACAATGAGCAGTTCTTC.

J is TRBJ1-4 and V is TRBV9, with a possible D match to TRBD1 (5 bases). This CDR3 comprises 17 residues. The V end lost 1 base, the J end lost 7 bases, and 20 bases lay between the germline ends. CDR1 is SGDLS, CDR2 YYNGEE, per germline. The CDR3 DNA is TGTGCCAGCAGCGTATCTGGCTCTCGGGGCGCGGGTGAAAAACTGTTTTTT. Encoded protein: CASSVSGSRGAGEKLFF.